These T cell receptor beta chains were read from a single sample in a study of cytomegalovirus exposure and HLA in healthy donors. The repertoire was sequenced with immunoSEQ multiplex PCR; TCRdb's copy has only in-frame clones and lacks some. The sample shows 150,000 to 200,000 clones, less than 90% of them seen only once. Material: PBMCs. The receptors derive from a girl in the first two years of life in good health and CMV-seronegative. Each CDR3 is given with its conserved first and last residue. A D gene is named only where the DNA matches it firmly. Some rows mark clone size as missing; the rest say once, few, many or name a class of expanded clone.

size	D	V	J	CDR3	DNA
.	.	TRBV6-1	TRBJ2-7	CASSESVRGPLFSYEQYF	TGTGCCAGCAGTGAAAGTGTCAGGGGCCCCTTATTTTCCTACGAGCAGTACTTC
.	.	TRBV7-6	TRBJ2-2	CASSRARNTGELFF	TGTGCCAGCAGCCGAGCGAGGAACACCGGGGAGCTGTTTTTT
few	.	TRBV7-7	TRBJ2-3	CASSPDTTDTQYF	TGTGCTAGCAGCCCCGACACCACAGATACGCAGTATTTT
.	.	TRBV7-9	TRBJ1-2	CSSSLVQLGDGYTF	TGTTCCAGCAGCTTAGTCCAGCTCGGGGATGGCTACACCTTC
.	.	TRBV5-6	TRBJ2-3	CASSLRLEPLPDTQYF	TGTGCCAGCAGCTTGAGACTAGAGCCTCTCCCAGATACGCAGTATTTT
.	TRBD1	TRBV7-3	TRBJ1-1	CASSLGQGGAGTEAFF	TGTGCCAGCAGCCTGGGACAGGGAGGAGCGGGCACTGAAGCTTTCTTT
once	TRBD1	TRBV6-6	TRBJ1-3	CATKRYLDRVADTIYF	TGTGCCACCAAGCGGTATCTGGACAGGGTCGCAGACACCATATATTTT
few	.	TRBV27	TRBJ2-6	CASSFARGAGANVLTF	TGTGCCAGCAGTTTTGCTAGGGGCGCTGGGGCCAACGTCCTGACTTTC
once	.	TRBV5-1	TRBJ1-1	CASSLERDTEAFF	TGCGCCAGCAGCCTTGAACGGGACACTGAAGCTTTCTTT
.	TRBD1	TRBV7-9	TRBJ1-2	CASSLAAGGVYGYTF	TGTGCCAGCAGCTTAGCGGCAGGGGGCGTCTATGGCTACACCTTC
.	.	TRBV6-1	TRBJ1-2	CASSEGGRFGGYTF	TGTGCCAGCAGTGAGGGGGGACGGTTCGGGGGCTACACCTTC
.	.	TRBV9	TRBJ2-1	CASSVSRGAHEQFF	TGTGCCAGCAGCGTTTCCCGGGGGGCCCATGAGCAGTTCTTC
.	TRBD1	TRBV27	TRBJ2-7	CASKEGQGSSEQYF	TGTGCCAGCAAGGAGGGACAGGGTTCATCCGAGCAGTACTTC
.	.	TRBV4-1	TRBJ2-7	CASSQFLKSGTPYEQYF	TGCGCCAGCAGCCAATTTCTGAAGAGCGGGACACCCTACGAGCAGTACTTC
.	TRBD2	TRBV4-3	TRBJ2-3	CASSQDGAGATDTQYF	TGCGCCAGCAGCCAAGATGGAGCGGGGGCAACAGATACGCAGTATTTT
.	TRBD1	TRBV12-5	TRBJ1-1	CASGLVGTGANTEAFF	TGTGCTAGTGGTTTGGTTGGGACAGGGGCGAACACTGAAGCTTTCTTT
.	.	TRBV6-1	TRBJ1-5	CASRLTGNQPQHF	TGTGCCAGCCGATTGACGGGGAATCAGCCCCAGCATTTT
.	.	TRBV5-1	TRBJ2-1	CASSAPPVGLHNEQFF	TGCGCCAGCAGCGCACCCCCGGTGGGACTTCACAATGAGCAGTTCTTC
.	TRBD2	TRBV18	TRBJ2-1	CASSPSLARKDYNEQFF	TGTGCCAGCTCCCCCTCACTAGCGCGGAAGGACTACAATGAGCAGTTCTTC
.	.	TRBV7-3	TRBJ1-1	CASSFYRDTEAFF	TGTGCCAGCAGCTTTTACCGCGACACTGAAGCTTTCTTT
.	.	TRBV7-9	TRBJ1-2	CASSLLLQGWEGYTF	TGTGCCAGCAGCCTTCTCCTACAGGGATGGGAGGGCTACACCTTC
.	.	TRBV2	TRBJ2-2	CASSPRRERTGELFF	TGTGCCAGCAGTCCACGCCGCGAGAGGACCGGGGAGCTGTTTTTT
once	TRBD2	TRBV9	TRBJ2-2	CASSPYRTSGGTGELFF	TGTGCCAGCAGCCCATACCGGACGAGCGGGGGCACCGGGGAGCTGTTTTTT
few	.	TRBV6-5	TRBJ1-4	CASSRAREKLFF	TGTGCCAGCAGCCGAGCCCGGGAAAAACTGTTTTTT
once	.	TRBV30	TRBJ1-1	CAPRGLNTEAFF	TGTGCCCCTAGGGGATTGAACACTGAAGCTTTCTTT
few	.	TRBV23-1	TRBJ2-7	CASSRDKSSYEQYF	TGCGCCAGCAGTCGGGACAAGTCCTCCTACGAGCAGTACTTC
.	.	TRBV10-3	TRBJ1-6	CAINQGYNSPLHF	TGTGCCATCAATCAGGGCTATAATTCACCCCTCCACTTT
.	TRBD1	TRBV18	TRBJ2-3	CASSPNRGADTQYF	TGTGCCAGCTCACCGAACAGGGGCGCAGATACGCAGTATTTT
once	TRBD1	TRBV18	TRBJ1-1	CASSPKTGGSEAFF	TGTGCCAGCTCACCAAAAACAGGGGGATCTGAAGCTTTCTTT
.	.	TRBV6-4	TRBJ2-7	CASTRGSSYEQYF	TGTGCCAGCACGAGAGGGAGCTCCTACGAGCAGTACTTC
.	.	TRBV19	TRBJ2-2	CARRGTGELFF	TGTGCCAGAAGGGGGACCGGGGAGCTGTTTTTT
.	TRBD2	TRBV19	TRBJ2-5	CASRSTSGSETQYF	TGTGCCAGTAGGTCGACTAGCGGGTCGGAGACCCAGTACTTC
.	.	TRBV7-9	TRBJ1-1	CASSLFTMGRAFF	TGTGCCAGCAGCTTATTTACTATGGGGAGGGCTTTCTTT
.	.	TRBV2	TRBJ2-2	CASSESRGDTGELFF	TGTGCCAGCAGTGAAAGCAGGGGTGACACCGGGGAGCTGTTTTTT
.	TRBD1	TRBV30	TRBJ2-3	CAWSVGTVTDTQYF	TGTGCCTGGAGTGTCGGGACAGTCACAGATACGCAGTATTTT
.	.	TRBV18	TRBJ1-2	CASSPYGGIYGYTF	TGTGCCAGCTCACCGTACGGGGGGATCTATGGCTACACCTTC
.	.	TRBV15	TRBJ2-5	CATMDTGWSQETQYF	TGTGCCACCATGGACACAGGGTGGAGCCAAGAGACCCAGTACTTC
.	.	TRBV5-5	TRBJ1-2	CASSTATGPLYGYTF	TGTGCCAGCAGCACCGCCACAGGGCCGCTCTATGGCTACACCTTC
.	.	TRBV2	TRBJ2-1	CASRGDRYNEQFF	TGTGCCAGCAGGGGCGACAGGTACAATGAGCAGTTCTTC
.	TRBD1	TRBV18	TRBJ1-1	CASSGQGNTEAFF	TGTGCCAGCTCGGGACAGGGAAACACTGAAGCTTTCTTT
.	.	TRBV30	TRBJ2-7	CAWSQGRGAYEQYF	TGTGCCTGGAGTCAGGGCAGGGGTGCCTACGAGCAGTACTTC
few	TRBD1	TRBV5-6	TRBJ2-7	CASSSTGKRTYEQYF	TGTGCCAGCAGCTCGACAGGGAAACGAACCTACGAGCAGTACTTC
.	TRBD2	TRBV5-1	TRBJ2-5	CASRPPPSGSNPTQYF	TGCGCCAGCAGACCCCCCCCTAGCGGGAGTAATCCGACCCAGTACTTC
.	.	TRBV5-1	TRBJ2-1	CASSRGVRASADEQFF	TGCGCCAGCAGCCGTGGGGTAAGGGCTAGCGCCGATGAGCAGTTCTTC
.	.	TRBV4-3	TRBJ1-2	CASSQGRGAGYGYTF	TGCGCCAGCAGCCAAGGTCGGGGGGCCGGGTATGGCTACACCTTC
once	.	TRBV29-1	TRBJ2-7	CSVEDQVRGLSYEQYF	TGCAGCGTTGAAGATCAGGTTAGGGGCCTCTCCTACGAGCAGTACTTC
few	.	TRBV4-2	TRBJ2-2	CASSQEERTIGELFF	TGTGCCAGCAGCCAAGAGGAACGGACTATCGGGGAGCTGTTTTTT
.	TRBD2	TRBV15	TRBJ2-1	CATSRDPLAGDEQFF	TGTGCCACCAGCAGAGATCCCCTAGCGGGAGATGAGCAGTTCTTC
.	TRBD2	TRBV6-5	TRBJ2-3	CASRGNAGATDTQYF	TGTGCCAGCAGGGGGAATGCGGGAGCGACAGATACGCAGTATTTT
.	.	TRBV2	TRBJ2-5	CASRLGPQETQYF	TGTGCCAGCAGACTAGGACCACAAGAGACCCAGTACTTC
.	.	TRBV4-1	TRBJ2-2	CASSQEGRTGELFF	TGCGCCAGCAGCCAAGAGGGGCGGACCGGGGAGCTGTTTTTT
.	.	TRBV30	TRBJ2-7	CAWSRGFQVYEQYF	TGTGCCTGGAGTCGGGGTTTTCAGGTCTACGAGCAGTACTTC
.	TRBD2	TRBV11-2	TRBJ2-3	CASSFERGGTDTQYF	TGTGCCAGCAGCTTCGAGCGGGGGGGCACAGATACGCAGTATTTT
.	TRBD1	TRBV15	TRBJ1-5	CATSSALELGTGVTQHF	TGTGCCACCAGCAGCGCTCTCGAACTCGGGACAGGGGTGACCCAGCATTTT
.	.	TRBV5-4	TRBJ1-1	CASSNPGTLGFTEAFF	TGTGCCAGCAGTAATCCCGGGACACTTGGATTTACTGAAGCTTTCTTT
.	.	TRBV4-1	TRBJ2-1	CASSRLSPLYNEQFF	TGCGCCAGCAGCCGATTAAGCCCTCTATACAATGAGCAGTTCTTC
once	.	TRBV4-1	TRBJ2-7	CASSQIMAVLSSYEQYF	TGCGCCAGCAGCCAAATTATGGCGGTTCTGAGCTCCTACGAGCAGTACTTC
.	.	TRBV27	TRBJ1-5	CASSLRFLDQPQHF	TGTGCCAGCAGTTTACGTTTCCTAGATCAGCCCCAGCATTTT
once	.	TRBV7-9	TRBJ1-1	CASSAAGVYTEAFF	TGTGCCAGCAGCGCAGCAGGGGTTTACACTGAAGCTTTCTTT